A single sample is the source of the 16 T cell receptor beta chains below, sequenced in a study of identical twins. TCRdb redid the calling of the 5' RACE reads with MiXCR, one entry per CDR3 protein. The sample yields hundreds of thousands of distinct CDR3 sequences, approximately 13% seen once. These same records also appear under a second study, on yellow fever vaccine responses in identical twins.

What was sequenced was CD8+ T cells sorted from blood. The origin of the receptors is a woman under 30 in good health.

The chain combines TRBV4-1 with TRBJ2-1, with D maybe TRBD1 (5 bases). The V gene's germline CDR1 is MGHRA and CDR2 YSYEKL. This CDR3 has 13 amino acids. The V end was cut by 0 bases, the J end by 15 bases, with 15 bases between. CDR3 loop: CASSQDRTRPPFF. CDR3 coding DNA: TGCGCCAGCAGCCAAGACCGGACACGTCCTCCGTTCTTC.

J is TRBJ2-7 and V is TRBV4-1; no reliable D call. V was clipped by 1 base and J by 7 bases, with 5 bases between them. CDR1 is MGHRA, CDR2 YSYEKL, per germline. The CDR3 has 11 residues. This chain's CDR3 is CASSQGLEQYF. CDR3 in DNA: TGCGCCAGCAGCCAAGGGCTTGAGCAGTACTTC.

There are many counts of this clonotype. The V gene is TRBV4-1, the J gene TRBJ2-1, with TRBD1 identical over 7 bases. V lost 1 base, J lost 5 bases, and 5 bases stayed unmatched. CDR3 length equals 15 residues. In germline, CDR1 is MGHRA, CDR2 YSYEKL. The CDR3 sequence is CASSQADRVHNEQFF. CDR3 coding DNA: TGCGCCAGCAGCCAAGCAGACAGGGTCCACAATGAGCAGTTCTTC.

This clonotype was counted between two and nine times. The chain carries TRBV7-9 and TRBJ1-2; TRBD1 matches at 7 bases. Germline V gene lookup returns CDR1 SEHNR and CDR2 FQNEAQ (reference sequence). Trimming cost V 5 bases and J 6 bases; bases outside gene matches: 6. The CDR3 is 13 residues long. CDR3 DNA: TGTGCCAGCAGCGAGGACAGGCTCCATGGCTACACCTTC. Its protein is CASSEDRLHGYTF.

This clonotype was observed a handful of times. Here the CDR3 DNA reads TGTGCCAGCAGCTTAGTAATGGACCGGTACAATGAGCAGTTCTTC. The encoded protein is CASSLVMDRYNEQFF. The chain joins TRBV7-9 to TRBJ2-1; no clear D. The CDR3 has 15 amino acids. With 1 base removed from V and 4 bases from J, the gap between germline ends came to 11 bases. Germline values: CDR1 SEHNR, CDR2 FQNEAQ (reference sequence).

This clonotype was seen a handful of times. The J gene is TRBJ2-2, the V gene TRBV4-1; 12 bases are a match to TRBD2. The germline CDR1 and CDR2 sequences are MGHRA and YSYEKL. The V segment lost 2 bases and the J segment 6 bases; nucleotides outside the gene matches: 4. The CDR3 spans 16 residues. CDR3 sequence (DNA): TGCGCCAGCAGCCAAACCAGACTAGCGGGAGCCGGGGAGCTGTTTTTT. It codes for CASSQTRLAGAGELFF.

This clonotype was seen a handful of times. This chain uses TRBV28 with TRBJ2-1; 8 bases are a match to TRBD2. J gave up 9 bases and V 3 bases, and 4 bases lay outside the gene matches. The CDR3 contains 13 residues. Germline lookup yields CDR1 MDHEN and CDR2 SYDVKM. CDR3 protein: CASSFGGAGEQFF. As DNA, the CDR3 is TGTGCCAGCAGTTTCGGGGGGGCTGGTGAGCAGTTCTTC.

The chain combines TRBV25-1 with TRBJ1-3, with TRBD1 matching over 7 bases. Germline V CDR1 and CDR2: MGHDK, SYGVNS. This CDR3 is built from 18 residues. The junction had 12 bases not matched to a gene; V was cut back by 4 bases and J by 0 bases. The CDR3 loop is CASSGNPRQGSSGNTIYF. The CDR3 nucleotides read TGTGCCAGCAGTGGAAACCCCAGACAGGGAAGCTCTGGAAACACCATATATTTT.

In its sample, this clonotype was seen once. The rearrangement joins TRBV7-8 to TRBJ2-2; D tentatively fits TRBD1 or TRBD2 (7 bases each). The CDR3 loop spans 17 amino acids. From germline, CDR1 is SGHVS and CDR2 FQNEAQ. The V and J ends lost 1 base and 5 bases respectively, with 17 bases between them. For the CDR3, the DNA is TGTGCCAGCAGCTTAGTATCTCGGCAGGGGGGGACCGGGGAGCTGTTTTTT. As protein: CASSLVSRQGGTGELFF.

This clonotype showed up just a few times. The rearrangement uses TRBV10-3 and TRBJ1-1; 9 bases are shared with TRBD1. Germline V gene data show CDR1 as ENHRY and CDR2 as SYGVKD. The CDR3 runs 11 residues. With V trimmed by 8 bases and J by 5 bases, 0 bases remained unmatched. The CDR3 region has the DNA TGTGCCATCGGACAGGGGACTGAAGCTTTCTTT. Its translation is CAIGQGTEAFF.

This clonotype was observed a single time. The V gene is TRBV4-1, the J gene TRBJ2-2; D remains unclear. The CDR3 has 16 residues. Germline V gene lookup returns CDR1 MGHRA and CDR2 YSYEKL. Trimming shortened V by 2 bases and J by 1 base, and 11 bases separated the two germline ends. CDR3 bases: TGCGCCAGCAGCCAACCACCGGCAGGGAACACCGGGGAGCTGTTTTTT. Amino acids: CASSQPPAGNTGELFF.

This chain joins TRBV24-1 and TRBJ2-5; D uncertain. Trimming cost V 0 bases and J 1 base, with 8 bases left between them. There are 15 residues in the CDR3. Germline loops: CDR1 KGHDR, CDR2 SFDVKD. The CDR3 coding sequence is TGTGCCACCAGTGATTTGAGTGGGTCCCAAGAGACCCAGTACTTC. Amino acids: CATSDLSGSQETQYF.

This sequence joins TRBV15 and TRBJ1-1, with 7 bases aligning to TRBD1. V shed 5 bases, J shed 4 bases, and the junction held 4 bases outside the gene matches. CDR3 length: 13 amino acids. Per germline, CDR1 LNHNV and CDR2 YYDKDF (reference sequence). CDR3 sequence: CATSLTGSTEAFF. The CDR3 bases are TGTGCCACCAGCTTGACAGGGTCCACTGAAGCTTTCTTT. Supplemented by reference TRBV15 and TRBJ1-1, the full variable domain reads DAMVIQNPRYQVTQFGKPVTLSCSQTLNHNVMYWYQQKSSQAPKLLFHYYDKDFNNEADTPDNFQSRRPNTSFCFLDIRSPGLGDTAMYLCATSLTGSTEAFFGQGTRLTVV.

This clonotype has at least ten counts. The chain couples TRBV5-1 to TRBJ2-7, with 9 positions matching TRBD2. Germline V lookup: CDR1 SGHRS, CDR2 YFSETQ. The CDR3 covers 16 residues. Trimming at V came to 4 bases and at J to 5 bases, leaving 13 bases not matched to a gene. CDR3 region: CASSVWSGRPPDEQYF. DNA of the CDR3: TGCGCCAGCAGCGTATGGAGCGGGAGGCCTCCCGACGAGCAGTACTTC.

This clonotype appeared many times. This chain links TRBV5-1 with TRBJ2-1, with D perhaps matching TRBD2 (6 bases). The CDR3 spans 13 residues. Per the germline V gene, CDR1 is SGHRS and CDR2 is YFSETQ. V was clipped by 4 bases and J by 7 bases, with 12 bases between them. CDR3 region: CASSPPSVNEQFF. The CDR3 DNA reads TGCGCCAGCAGCCCGCCTAGCGTTAATGAGCAGTTCTTC. Full variable domain (remainder filled in from reference TRBV5-1 and TRBJ2-1): KAGVTQTPRYLIKTRGQQVTLSCSPISGHRSVSWYQQTPGQGLQFLFEYFSETQRNKGNFPGRFSGRQFSNSRSEMNVSTLELGDSALYLCASSPPSVNEQFFGPGTRLTVL.

In its sample, this clonotype was seen a few times. J is TRBJ2-7 and V is TRBV7-9; D call uncertain. This CDR3 is 12 amino acids long. CDR1 is SEHNR and CDR2 is FQNEAQ in the germline V gene (reference sequence). The germline V and J ends were trimmed by 4 bases and 7 bases, with 11 bases remaining between them. This chain's CDR3 is CASSSEYGEQYF. For the CDR3, the DNA is TGTGCCAGCAGCTCAGAATATGGGGAGCAGTACTTC.